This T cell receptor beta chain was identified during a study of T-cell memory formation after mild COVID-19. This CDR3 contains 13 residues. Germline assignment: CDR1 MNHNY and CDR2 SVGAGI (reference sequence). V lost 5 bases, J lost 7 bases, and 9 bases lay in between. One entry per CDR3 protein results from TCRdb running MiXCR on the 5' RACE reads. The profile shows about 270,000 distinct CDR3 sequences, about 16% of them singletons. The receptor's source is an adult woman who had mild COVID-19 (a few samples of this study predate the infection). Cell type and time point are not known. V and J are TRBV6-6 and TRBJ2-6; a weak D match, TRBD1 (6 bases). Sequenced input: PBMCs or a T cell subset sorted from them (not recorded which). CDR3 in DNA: TGTGCCAGCAGTCTCAGGGGCGCCAACGTCCTGACTTTC. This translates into CASSLRGANVLTF.